The clone carrying this T cell receptor (beta chain) has a handful of counts. Its antigen is unidentified. The sample is drawn from a study of beta chain features in type 1 diabetes. The authors reverse transcribed all of the isolated RNA, so sequencing captured expressed TCRB transcripts. Data came from immunoSEQ multiplex PCR; TCRdb stores just in-frame clones and leaves some out. The sample yields roughly 730,000 clones, 13% seen once. Broader study findings: For Type 1 diabetes patients, all four CD4+ subsets carried TCRB CDR3s that were moderately but significantly shorter. A pattern of fewer insertions and more deletions at VDJ junctions was seen in type 1 diabetes patients.

Trimming took off 5 bases at V and 2 bases at J, with 16 bases between the two ends. CDR3 length: 16 residues. CDR1 and CDR2 (germline): LNHDA, SQIVND (reference sequence). The rearrangement uses TRBV19 and TRBJ2-1, with no clear D. The TCR originated in a man aged 18 to 30 with type 1 diabetes. Sequenced input: naive CD4+ T cells from blood. CDR3 in amino acids: CASSFTSAYPYNEQFF. The CDR3 nucleotides are TGTGCCAGTAGTTTCACTTCGGCTTACCCCTACAATGAGCAGTTCTTC.